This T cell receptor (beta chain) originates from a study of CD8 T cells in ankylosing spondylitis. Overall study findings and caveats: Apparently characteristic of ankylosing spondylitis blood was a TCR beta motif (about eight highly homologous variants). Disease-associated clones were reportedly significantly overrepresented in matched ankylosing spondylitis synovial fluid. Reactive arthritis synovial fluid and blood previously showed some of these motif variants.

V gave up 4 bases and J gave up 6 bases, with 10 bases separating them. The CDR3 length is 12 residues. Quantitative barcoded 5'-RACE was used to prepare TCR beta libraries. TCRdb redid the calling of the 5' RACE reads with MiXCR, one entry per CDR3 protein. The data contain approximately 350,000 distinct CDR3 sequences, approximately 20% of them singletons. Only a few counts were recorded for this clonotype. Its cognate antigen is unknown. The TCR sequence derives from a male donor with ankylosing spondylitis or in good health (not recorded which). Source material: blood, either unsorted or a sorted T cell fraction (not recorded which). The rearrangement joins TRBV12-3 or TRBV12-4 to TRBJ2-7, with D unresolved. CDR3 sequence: CASSSSNPEQYF. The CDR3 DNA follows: TGTGCCAGCAGTTCCTCTAATCCCGAGCAGTACTTC.